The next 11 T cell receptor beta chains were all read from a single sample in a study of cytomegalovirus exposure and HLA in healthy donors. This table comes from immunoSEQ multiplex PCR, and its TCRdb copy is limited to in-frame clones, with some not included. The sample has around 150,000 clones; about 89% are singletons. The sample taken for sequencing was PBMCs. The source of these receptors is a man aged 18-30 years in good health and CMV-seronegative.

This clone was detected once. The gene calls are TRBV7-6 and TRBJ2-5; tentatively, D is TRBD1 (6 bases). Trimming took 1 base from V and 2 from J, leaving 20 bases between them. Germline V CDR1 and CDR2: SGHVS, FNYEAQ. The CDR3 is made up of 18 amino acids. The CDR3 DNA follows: TGTGCCAGCAGCTTAGGACGGTTGGGTACAGGGTTACAAGAGACCCAGTACTTC. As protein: CASSLGRLGTGLQETQYF.

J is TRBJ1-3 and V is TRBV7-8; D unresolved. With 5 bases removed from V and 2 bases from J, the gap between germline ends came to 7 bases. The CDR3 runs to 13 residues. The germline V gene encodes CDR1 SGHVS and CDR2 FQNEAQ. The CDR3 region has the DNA TGTGCCAGCAGCCCGTCGGCTGGAAACACCATATATTTT. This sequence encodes CASSPSAGNTIYF. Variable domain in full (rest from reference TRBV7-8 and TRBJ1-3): GAGVSQSPRYKVAKRGQDVALRCDPISGHVSLFWYQQALGQGPEFLTYFQNEAQLDKSGLPSDRFFAERPEGSVSTLKIQRTQQEDSAVYLCASSPSAGNTIYFGEGSWLTVV.

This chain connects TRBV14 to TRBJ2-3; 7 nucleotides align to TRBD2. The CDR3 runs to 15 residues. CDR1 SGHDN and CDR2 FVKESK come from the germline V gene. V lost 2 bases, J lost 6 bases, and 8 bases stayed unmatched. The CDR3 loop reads CASSQPLAVGDTQYF. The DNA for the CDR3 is TGTGCCAGCAGCCAACCGCTAGCGGTAGGGGATACGCAGTATTTT. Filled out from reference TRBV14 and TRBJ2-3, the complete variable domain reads EAGVTQFPSHSVIEKGQTVTLRCDPISGHDNLYWYRRVMGKEIKFLLHFVKESKQDESGMPNNRFLAERTGGTYSTLKVQPAELEDSGVYFCASSQPLAVGDTQYFGPGTRLTVL.

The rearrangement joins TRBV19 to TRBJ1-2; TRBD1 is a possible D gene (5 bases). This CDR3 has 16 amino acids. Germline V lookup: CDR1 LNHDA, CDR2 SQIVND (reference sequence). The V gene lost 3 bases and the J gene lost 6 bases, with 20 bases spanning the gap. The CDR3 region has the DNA TGTGCCAGTAGTATTAGGTGGGAACAGGTGCAGAATGGCTACACCTTC. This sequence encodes CASSIRWEQVQNGYTF.

The CDR3 sequence is CASRSPSGINEQFF. The CDR3 DNA reads TGTGCCAGCAGATCCCCTAGCGGGATCAATGAGCAGTTCTTC. The J gene is TRBJ2-1, the V gene TRBV7-2, with TRBD2 identical over 9 bases. This CDR3 comprises 14 residues. Germline V CDR1 and CDR2: SGHTA, FQGNSA. Germline trimming cut 6 bases from V and 6 bases from J; bases unmatched to any gene: 6.

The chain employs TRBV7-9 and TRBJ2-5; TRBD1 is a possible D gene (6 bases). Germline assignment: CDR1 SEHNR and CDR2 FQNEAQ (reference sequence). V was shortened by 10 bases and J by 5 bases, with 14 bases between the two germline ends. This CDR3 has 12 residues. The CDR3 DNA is TGTGCCACATATCGTGGGGGCGAGACCCAGTACTTC. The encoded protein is CATYRGGETQYF.

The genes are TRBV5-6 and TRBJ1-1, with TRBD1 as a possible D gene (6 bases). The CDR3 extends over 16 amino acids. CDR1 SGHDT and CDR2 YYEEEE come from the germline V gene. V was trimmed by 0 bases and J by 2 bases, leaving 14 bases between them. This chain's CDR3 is CASSLVQGPPNTEAFF. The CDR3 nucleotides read TGTGCCAGCAGCTTGGTTCAGGGGCCACCAAACACTGAAGCTTTCTTT.

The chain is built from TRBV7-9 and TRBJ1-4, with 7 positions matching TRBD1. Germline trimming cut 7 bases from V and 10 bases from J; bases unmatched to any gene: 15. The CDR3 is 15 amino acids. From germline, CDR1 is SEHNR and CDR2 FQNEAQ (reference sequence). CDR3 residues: CASTPGVTGLGKLFF. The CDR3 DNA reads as TGTGCCAGCACCCCAGGCGTGACAGGGCTCGGAAAACTGTTTTTT. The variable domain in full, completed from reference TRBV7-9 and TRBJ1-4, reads DTGVSQNPRHKITKRGQNVTFRCDPISEHNRLYWYRQTLGQGPEFLTYFQNEAQLEKSRLLSDRFSAERPKGSFSTLEIQRTEQGDSAMYLCASTPGVTGLGKLFFGSGTQLSVL.

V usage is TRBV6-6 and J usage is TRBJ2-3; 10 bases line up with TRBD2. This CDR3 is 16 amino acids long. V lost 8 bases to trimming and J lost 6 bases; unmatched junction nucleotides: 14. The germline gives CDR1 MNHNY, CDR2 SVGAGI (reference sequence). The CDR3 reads CASGLNLAGADDTQYF. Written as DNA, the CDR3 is TGTGCCAGCGGTCTAAATCTAGCGGGGGCTGATGATACGCAGTATTTT.

The CDR3 is CASSVSLGGSYNSPLHF. The CDR3 DNA follows: TGCGCCAGCAGTGTCAGCCTGGGAGGGTCCTATAATTCACCCCTCCACTTT. The chain is built from TRBV10-2 and TRBJ1-6; D unresolved. The CDR3 has 17 amino acids. Germline CDR1 WSHSY, CDR2 SAAADI. V was pared by 4 bases and J by 1 base, with 14 bases between.

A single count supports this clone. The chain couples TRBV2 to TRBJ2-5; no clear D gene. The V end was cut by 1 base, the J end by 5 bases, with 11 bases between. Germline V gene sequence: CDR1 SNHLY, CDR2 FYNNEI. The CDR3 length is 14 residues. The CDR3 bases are TGTGCCAGCAGTGAAGGCCTCCATCAGGAGACCCAGTACTTC. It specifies CASSEGLHQETQYF.